This T cell receptor (beta chain) was identified during a study of blood T cell repertoires in COVID-19. About the research overall: Researchers got acute and convalescent COVID-19 samples from the United States, Italy and Spain.

This clone has just a few counts. Libraries were prepared by immunoSEQ multiplex PCR; TCRdb keeps only in-frame clonotypes and omits some of them. The table lists 85,000 to 100,000 clones, less than 75% of them singletons. This CDR3 is 14 amino acids long. V lost 5 bases to trimming and J lost 6 bases, with 13 bases between them. CDR1 and CDR2 from the germline V gene are LNHDA and SQIVND (reference sequence). The V call is TRBV19, the J call TRBJ1-4, with D perhaps matching TRBD1 (5 bases). The sequence derives from a woman between 55 and 75 years old in a cohort sampled during active or convalescent COVID-19. The sample taken for sequencing was peripheral blood. The CDR3 DNA reads as TGTGCCAGTAGTGCCCCCAGGGCAGATGAAAAACTGTTTTTT. This codes for CASSAPRADEKLFF.